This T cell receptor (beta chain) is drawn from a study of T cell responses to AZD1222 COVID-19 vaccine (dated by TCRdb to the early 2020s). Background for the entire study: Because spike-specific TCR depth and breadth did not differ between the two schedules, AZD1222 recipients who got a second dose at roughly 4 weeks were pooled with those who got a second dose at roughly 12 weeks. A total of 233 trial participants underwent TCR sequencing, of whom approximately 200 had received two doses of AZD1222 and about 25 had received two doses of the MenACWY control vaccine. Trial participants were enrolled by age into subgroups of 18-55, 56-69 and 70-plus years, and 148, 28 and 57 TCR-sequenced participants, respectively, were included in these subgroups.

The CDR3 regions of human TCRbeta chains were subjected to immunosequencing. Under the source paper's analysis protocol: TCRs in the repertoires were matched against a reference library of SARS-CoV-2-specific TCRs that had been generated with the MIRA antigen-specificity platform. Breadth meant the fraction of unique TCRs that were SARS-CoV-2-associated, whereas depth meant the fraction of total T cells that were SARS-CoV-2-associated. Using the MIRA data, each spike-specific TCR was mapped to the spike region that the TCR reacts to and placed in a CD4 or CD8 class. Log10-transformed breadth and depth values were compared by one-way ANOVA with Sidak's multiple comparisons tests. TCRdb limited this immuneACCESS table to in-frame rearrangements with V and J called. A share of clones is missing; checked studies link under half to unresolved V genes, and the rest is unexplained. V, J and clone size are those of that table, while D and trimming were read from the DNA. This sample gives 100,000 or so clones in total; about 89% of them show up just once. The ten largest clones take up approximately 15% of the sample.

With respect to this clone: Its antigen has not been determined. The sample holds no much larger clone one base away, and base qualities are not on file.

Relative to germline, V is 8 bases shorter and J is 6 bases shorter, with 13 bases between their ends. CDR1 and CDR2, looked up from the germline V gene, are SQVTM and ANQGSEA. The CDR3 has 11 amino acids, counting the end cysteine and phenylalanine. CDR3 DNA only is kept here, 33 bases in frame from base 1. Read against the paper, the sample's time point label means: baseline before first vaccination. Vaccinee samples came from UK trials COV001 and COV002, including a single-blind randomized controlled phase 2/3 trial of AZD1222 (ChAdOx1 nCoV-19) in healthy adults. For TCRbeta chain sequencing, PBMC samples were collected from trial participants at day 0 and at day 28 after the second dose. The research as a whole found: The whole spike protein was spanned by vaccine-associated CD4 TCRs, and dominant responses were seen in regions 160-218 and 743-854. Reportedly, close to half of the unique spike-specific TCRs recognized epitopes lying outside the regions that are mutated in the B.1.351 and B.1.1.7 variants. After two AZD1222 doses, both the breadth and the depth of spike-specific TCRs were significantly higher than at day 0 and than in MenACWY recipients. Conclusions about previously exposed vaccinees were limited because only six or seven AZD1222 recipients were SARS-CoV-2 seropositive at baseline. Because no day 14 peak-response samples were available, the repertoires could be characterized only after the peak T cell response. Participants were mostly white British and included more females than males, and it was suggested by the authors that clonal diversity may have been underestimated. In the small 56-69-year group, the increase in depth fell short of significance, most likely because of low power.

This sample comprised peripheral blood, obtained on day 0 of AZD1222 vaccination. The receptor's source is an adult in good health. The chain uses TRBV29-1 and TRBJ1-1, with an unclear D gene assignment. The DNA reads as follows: TGCAGCTCCCTGGGCGGCGCTGAAGCTTTCTTT. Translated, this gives CSSLGGAEAFF. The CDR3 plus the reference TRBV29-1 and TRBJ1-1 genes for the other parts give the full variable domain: SAVISQKPSRDICQRGTSLTIQCQVDSQVTMMFWYRQQPGQSLTLIATANQGSEATYESGFVIDKFPISRPNLTFSTLTVSNMSPEDSSIYLCSSLGGAEAFFGQGTRLTVV.